This record concerns one T cell receptor beta chain sequence. Which cohort a participant joined came from the clinical history participants gave. Cohort 3 recovered donors had two negative PCRs, clearance, or symptom resolution. There are 17 residues in the CDR3. Losses at the gene ends were 8 bases for V and 0 bases for J; bases not matched to a gene: 13. In germline, CDR1 is MNHEY, CDR2 SMNVEV (reference sequence). The entry originates in a study of blood T cell repertoires in COVID-19. Study overall: Both acute and convalescent COVID-19 samples were obtained from the United States, Italy and Spain. From T cells, B-cell-depleted T cells, or PBMCs came the material, which was cDNA or gDNA.

Assay: immunoSEQ multiplex PCR; the TCRdb copy retains only in-frame clones and omits some. The sample has over 150,000 clones; just over 85% are singletons. The rearrangement links TRBV27 to TRBJ1-1; 9 bases map to TRBD1. The TCR comes from a woman under 30 who had recovered from COVID-19. Specimen: PBMCs or T cells enriched from blood (not recorded which). The CDR3 region has the DNA TGTGCCAGCTCACCGGGACAGGGAATAGTAATGAACACTGAAGCTTTCTTT. Its protein is CASSPGQGIVMNTEAFF.